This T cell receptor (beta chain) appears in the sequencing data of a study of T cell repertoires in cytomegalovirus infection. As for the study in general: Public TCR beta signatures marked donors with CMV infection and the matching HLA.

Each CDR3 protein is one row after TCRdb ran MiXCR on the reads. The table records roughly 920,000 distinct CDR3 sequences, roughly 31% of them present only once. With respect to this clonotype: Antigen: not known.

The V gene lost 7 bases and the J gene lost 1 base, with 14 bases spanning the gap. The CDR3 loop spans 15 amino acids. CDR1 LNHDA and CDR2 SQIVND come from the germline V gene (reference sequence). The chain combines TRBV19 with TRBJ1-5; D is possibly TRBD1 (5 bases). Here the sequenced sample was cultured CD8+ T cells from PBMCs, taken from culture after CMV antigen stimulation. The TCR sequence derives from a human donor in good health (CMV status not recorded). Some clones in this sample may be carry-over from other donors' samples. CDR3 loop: CASTPSGGSNQPQHF. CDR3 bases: TGTGCCAGTACCCCCTCCGGGGGGAGCAATCAGCCCCAGCATTTT.